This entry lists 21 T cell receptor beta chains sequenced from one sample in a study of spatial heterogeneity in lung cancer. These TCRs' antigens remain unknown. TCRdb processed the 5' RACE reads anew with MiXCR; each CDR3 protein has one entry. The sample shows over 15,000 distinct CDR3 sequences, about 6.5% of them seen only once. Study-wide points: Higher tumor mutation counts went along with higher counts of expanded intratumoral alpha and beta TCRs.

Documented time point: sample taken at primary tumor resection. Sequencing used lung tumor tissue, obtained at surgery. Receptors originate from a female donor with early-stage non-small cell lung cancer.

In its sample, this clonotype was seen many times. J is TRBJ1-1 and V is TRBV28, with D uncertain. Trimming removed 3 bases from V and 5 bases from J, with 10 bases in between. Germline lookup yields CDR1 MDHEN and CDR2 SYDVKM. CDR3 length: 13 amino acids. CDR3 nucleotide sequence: TGTGCCAGCAGTTTTATCCCGGGGACTGAAGCTTTCTTT. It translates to CASSFIPGTEAFF.

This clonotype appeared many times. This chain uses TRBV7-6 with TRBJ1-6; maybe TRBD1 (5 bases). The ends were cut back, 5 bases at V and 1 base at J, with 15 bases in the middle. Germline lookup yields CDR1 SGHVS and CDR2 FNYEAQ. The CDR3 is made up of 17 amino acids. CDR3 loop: CASSHLGVSSYNSPLHF. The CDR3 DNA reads TGTGCCAGCAGCCACCTGGGGGTTTCGTCCTATAATTCACCCCTCCACTTT.

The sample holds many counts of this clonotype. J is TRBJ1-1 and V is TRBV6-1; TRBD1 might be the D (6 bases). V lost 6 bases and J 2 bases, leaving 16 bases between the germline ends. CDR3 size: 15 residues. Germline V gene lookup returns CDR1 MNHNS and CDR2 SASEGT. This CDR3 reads CASRPRGQSNTEAFF. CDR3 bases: TGTGCCAGCAGGCCCCGAGGACAGTCCAACACTGAAGCTTTCTTT.

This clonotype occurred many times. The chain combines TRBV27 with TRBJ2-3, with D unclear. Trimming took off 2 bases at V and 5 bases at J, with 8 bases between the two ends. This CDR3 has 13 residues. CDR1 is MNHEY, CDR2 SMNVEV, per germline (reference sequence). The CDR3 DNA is TGTGCCAGCAGTTTAGATACCCAAGATACGCAGTATTTT. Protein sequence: CASSLDTQDTQYF.

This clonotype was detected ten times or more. The CDR3 region has the DNA TGCAGTGCTATGTTTGGGGGGCTCTCCTACAATGAGCAGTTCTTC. It encodes CSAMFGGLSYNEQFF. The gene calls are TRBV20-1 and TRBJ2-1; D may correspond to TRBD1 or TRBD2 (6 bases each). The CDR3 length is 15 residues. The germline V gene encodes CDR1 DFQATT and CDR2 SNEGSKA (reference sequence). V was clipped by 4 bases and J by 0 bases, with 13 bases between them.

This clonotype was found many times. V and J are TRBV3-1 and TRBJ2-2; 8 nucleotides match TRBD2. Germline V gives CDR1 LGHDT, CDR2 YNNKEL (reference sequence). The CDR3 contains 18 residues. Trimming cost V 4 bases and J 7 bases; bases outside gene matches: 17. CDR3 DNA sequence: TGTGCCAGCAGCCCAGACGGGACTAGAGGGGCATTTGTCGGGGAGCTGTTTTTT. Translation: CASSPDGTRGAFVGELFF.

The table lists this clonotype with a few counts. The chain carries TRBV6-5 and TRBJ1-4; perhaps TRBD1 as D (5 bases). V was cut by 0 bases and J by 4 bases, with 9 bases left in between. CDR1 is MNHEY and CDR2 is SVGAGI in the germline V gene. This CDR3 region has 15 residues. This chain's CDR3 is CASSYSFRDNEKLFF. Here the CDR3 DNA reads TGTGCCAGCAGTTACTCCTTCAGGGATAATGAAAAACTGTTTTTT.

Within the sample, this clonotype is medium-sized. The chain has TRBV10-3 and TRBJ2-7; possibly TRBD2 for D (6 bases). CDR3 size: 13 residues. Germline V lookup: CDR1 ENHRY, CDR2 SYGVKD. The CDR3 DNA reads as TGTGCGCACGCGGAGGGCCGTTACGACGAGCAGTACTTC. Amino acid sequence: CAHAEGRYDEQYF.

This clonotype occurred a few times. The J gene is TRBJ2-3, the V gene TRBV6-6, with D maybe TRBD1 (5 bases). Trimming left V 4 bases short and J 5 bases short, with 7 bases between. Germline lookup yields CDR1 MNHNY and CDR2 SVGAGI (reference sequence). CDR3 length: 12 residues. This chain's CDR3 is CASSSDRDTQYF. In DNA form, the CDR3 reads TGTGCCAGCAGTTCCGACAGAGATACGCAGTATTTT.

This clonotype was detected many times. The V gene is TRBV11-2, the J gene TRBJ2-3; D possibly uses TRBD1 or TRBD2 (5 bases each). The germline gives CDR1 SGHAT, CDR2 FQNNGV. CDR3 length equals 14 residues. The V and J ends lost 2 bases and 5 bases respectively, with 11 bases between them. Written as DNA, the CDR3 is TGTGCCAGCAGCTTAATGGCAGGGAGAGATACGCAGTATTTT. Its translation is CASSLMAGRDTQYF.

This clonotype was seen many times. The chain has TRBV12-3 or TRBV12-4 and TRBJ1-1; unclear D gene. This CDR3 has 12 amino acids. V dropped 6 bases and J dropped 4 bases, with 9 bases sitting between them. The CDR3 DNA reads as TGTGCCAGCAGGCGGCGCGGCACTGAAGCTTTCTTT. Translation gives CASRRRGTEAFF.

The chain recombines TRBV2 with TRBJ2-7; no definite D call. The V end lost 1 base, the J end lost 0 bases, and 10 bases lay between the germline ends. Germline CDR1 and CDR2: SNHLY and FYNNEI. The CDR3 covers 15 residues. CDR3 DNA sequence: TGTGCCAGCAGTGAAGAAGGGAACTACTCCTACGAGCAGTACTTC. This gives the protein CASSEEGNYSYEQYF.

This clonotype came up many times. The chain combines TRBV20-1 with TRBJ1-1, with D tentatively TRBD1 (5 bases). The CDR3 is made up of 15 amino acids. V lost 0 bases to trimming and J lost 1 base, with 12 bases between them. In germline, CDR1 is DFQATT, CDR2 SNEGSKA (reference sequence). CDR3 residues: CSARDPAGTNTEAFF. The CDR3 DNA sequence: TGCAGTGCTAGAGACCCCGCAGGGACGAACACTGAAGCTTTCTTT.

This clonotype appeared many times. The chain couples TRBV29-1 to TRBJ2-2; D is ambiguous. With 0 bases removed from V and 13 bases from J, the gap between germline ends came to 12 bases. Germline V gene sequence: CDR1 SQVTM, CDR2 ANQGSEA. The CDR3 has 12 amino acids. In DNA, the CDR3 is TGCAGCGTTGAAGATCGGCTGTATGGGCTGTTTTTT. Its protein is CSVEDRLYGLFF.

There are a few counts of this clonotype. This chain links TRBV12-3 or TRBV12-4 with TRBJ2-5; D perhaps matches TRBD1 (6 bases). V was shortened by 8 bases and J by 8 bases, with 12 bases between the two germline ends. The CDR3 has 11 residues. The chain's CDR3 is CASAIQGTQYF. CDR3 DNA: TGTGCCAGCGCCATACAGGGTACCCAGTACTTC.

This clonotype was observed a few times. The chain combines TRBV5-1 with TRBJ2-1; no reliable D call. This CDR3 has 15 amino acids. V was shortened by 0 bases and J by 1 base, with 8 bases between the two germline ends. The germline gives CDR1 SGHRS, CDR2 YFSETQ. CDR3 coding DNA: TGCGCCAGCAGCTTGGAAGGTTCGTCCTACAATGAGCAGTTCTTC. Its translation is CASSLEGSSYNEQFF.

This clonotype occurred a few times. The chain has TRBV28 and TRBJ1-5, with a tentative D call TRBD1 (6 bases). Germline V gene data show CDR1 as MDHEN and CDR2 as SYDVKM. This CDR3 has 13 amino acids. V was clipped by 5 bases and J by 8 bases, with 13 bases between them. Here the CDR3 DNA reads TGTGCCAGCAGTCGAGAAGGACAGAAGCCCCAGCATTTT. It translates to CASSREGQKPQHF.

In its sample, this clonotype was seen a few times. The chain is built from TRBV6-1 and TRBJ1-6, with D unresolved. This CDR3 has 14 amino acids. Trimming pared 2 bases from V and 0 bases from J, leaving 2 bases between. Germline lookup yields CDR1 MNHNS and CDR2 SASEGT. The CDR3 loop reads CASSEISYNSPLHF. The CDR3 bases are TGTGCCAGCAGTGAAATCTCCTATAATTCACCCCTCCACTTT.

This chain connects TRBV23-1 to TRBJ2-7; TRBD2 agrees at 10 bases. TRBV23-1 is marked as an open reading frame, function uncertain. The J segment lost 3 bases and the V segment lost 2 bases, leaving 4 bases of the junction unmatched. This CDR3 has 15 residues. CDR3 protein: CASSQLAGAYYEQYF. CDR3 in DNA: TGCGCCAGCAGTCAACTAGCGGGGGCCTACTACGAGCAGTACTTC.

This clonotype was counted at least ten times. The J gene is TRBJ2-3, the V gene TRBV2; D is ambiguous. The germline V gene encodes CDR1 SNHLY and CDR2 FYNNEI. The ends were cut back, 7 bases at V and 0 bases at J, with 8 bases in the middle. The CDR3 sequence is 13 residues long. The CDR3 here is CASMLFSTDTQYF. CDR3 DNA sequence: TGTGCCAGCATGTTGTTTAGCACAGATACGCAGTATTTT.

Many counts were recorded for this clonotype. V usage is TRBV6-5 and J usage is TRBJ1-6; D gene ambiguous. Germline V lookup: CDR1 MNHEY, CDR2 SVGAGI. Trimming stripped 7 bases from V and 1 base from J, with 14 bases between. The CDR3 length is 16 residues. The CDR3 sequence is CASTPKGSSYNSPLHF. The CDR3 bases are TGTGCCAGCACCCCGAAGGGAAGTTCCTATAATTCACCCCTCCACTTT.